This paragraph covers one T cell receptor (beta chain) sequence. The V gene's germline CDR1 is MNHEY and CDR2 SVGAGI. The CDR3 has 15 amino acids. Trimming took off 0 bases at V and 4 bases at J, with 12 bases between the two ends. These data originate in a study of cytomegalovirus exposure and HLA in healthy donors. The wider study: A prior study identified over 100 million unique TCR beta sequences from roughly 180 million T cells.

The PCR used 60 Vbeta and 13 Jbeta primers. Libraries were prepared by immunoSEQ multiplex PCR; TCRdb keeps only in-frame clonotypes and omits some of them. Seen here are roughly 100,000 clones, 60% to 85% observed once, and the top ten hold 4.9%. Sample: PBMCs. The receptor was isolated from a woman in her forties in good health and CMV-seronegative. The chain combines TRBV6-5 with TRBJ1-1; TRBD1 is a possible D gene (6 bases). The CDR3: CASSYSNRGTTEAFF. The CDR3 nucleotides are TGTGCCAGCAGTTACTCGAATAGGGGGACCACTGAAGCTTTCTTT.